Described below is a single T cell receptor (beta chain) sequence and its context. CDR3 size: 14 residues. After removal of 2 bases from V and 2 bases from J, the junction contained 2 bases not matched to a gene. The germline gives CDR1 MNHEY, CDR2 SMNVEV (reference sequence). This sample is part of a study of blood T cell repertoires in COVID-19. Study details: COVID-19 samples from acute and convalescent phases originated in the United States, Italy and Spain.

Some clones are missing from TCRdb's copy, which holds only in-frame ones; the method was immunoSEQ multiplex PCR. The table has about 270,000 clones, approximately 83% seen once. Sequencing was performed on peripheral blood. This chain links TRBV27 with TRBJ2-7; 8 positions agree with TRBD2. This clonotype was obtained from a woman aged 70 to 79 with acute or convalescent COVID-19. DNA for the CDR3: TGTGCCAGCAGTTTAGCGGGGGGCACCTACGAGCAGTACTTC. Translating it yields CASSLAGGTYEQYF.